A selection of T cell receptor beta chains follows, all from one sample in a study of T cells in localized non-small cell lung cancer. Using immunoSEQ multiplex PCR, the repertoire was profiled, and TCRdb retains in-frame clones only, with some absent. The sample has 9,500 to 14,000 clones; approximately 31% are singletons. The input for sequencing was lung tumor tissue, taken before any cancer treatment. The receptors shown here come from a man aged 35 to 69 with stage I lung adenocarcinoma. Each CDR3 is given with its conserved first and last residue. A D gene is named only where the DNA matches it firmly. Some rows have no size entry. The others give once, few or many, or a class for an expanded clone.

D gene: -; V gene: TRBV9; J gene: TRBJ2-2; clone size: -; CDR3 DNA: TGTGCCAGCAGCTCTCCTTTGTACGGATCCAGCACCGGGGAGCTGTTTTTT; CDR3 protein: CASSSPLYGSSTGELFF
D gene: TRBD1; V gene: TRBV30; J gene: TRBJ1-2; clone size: -; CDR3 DNA: TGTGCCTGGAGTGGGGACAGCCGCCTATCCTCTTATGGCTACACCTTC; CDR3 protein: CAWSGDSRLSSYGYTF
D gene: -; V gene: TRBV15; J gene: TRBJ1-1; clone size: few; CDR3 DNA: TGTGCCACCAGCAGAGTGGATGGGAACACTGAAGCTTTCTTT; CDR3 protein: CATSRVDGNTEAFF
D gene: -; V gene: TRBV9; J gene: TRBJ1-2; clone size: -; CDR3 DNA: TGTGCCAGCAGCGCCCAGGGGCATGGCTACACCTTC; CDR3 protein: CASSAQGHGYTF
D gene: -; V gene: TRBV11-3; J gene: TRBJ2-7; clone size: -; CDR3 DNA: TGTGCCAGCAGCTTAGATGCGGGAAGAAACTACGAGCAGTACTTC; CDR3 protein: CASSLDAGRNYEQYF
D gene: TRBD1; V gene: TRBV6-8; J gene: TRBJ1-5; clone size: many; CDR3 DNA: TGTGCCATCGGACAGGGCGGTCAGCCCCAGCATTTT; CDR3 protein: CAIGQGGQPQHF
D gene: TRBD2; V gene: TRBV30; J gene: TRBJ2-3; clone size: once; CDR3 DNA: TGTGCCTGGAGTGTACATAGCGGGGTCACAGATACGCAGTATTTT; CDR3 protein: CAWSVHSGVTDTQYF
D gene: -; V gene: TRBV11-3; J gene: TRBJ1-4; clone size: few; CDR3 DNA: TGTGCCAGCAGTCCCGGATGGACTAATGAAAAACTGTTTTTT; CDR3 protein: CASSPGWTNEKLFF
D gene: -; V gene: TRBV14; J gene: TRBJ2-3; clone size: -; CDR3 DNA: TGTGCCAGCAGCCAAGTAGTGAGGGTCAGCCCCACAGATACGCAGTATTTT; CDR3 protein: CASSQVVRVSPTDTQYF
D gene: -; V gene: TRBV6-8; J gene: TRBJ1-2; clone size: few; CDR3 DNA: TGTGCCAGCAGTAGGCCCCCAGGGCCCGACCTTCGGAACTATGGCTACACCTTC; CDR3 protein: CASSRPPGPDLRNYGYTF
D gene: TRBD1; V gene: TRBV18; J gene: TRBJ1-1; clone size: -; CDR3 DNA: TGTGCCAGCTCAACTATGTCCTCAGGGGGCGGAGTGAACACTGAAGCTTTCTTT; CDR3 protein: CASSTMSSGGGVNTEAFF
D gene: -; V gene: TRBV30; J gene: TRBJ1-6; clone size: few; CDR3 DNA: TGTGCCTGGAGTCGAACCTATAATTCACCCCTCCACTTT; CDR3 protein: CAWSRTYNSPLHF
D gene: -; V gene: TRBV18; J gene: TRBJ2-2; clone size: once; CDR3 DNA: TGTGCCAGCTCACCATTGGGCTGGTCCGGGGTGAACACCGGGGAGCTGTTTTTT; CDR3 protein: CASSPLGWSGVNTGELFF
D gene: -; V gene: TRBV30; J gene: TRBJ1-2; clone size: -; CDR3 DNA: TGTGCCTGGAGTGACTCCACTAACTATGGCTACACCTTC; CDR3 protein: CAWSDSTNYGYTF
D gene: TRBD1; V gene: TRBV18; J gene: TRBJ1-1; clone size: -; CDR3 DNA: TGTGCCAGCTCACCCGCGGACAGGGAGGAAGCTTTCTTT; CDR3 protein: CASSPADREEAFF
D gene: -; V gene: TRBV19; J gene: TRBJ2-7; clone size: -; CDR3 DNA: TGTGCCAGTAGTGGAGGCTACGAGCAGTACTTC; CDR3 protein: CASSGGYEQYF
D gene: -; V gene: TRBV9; J gene: TRBJ1-1; clone size: -; CDR3 DNA: TGTGCCAGCAGCGTAGGGACTAGGGTCACTGAAGCTTTCTTT; CDR3 protein: CASSVGTRVTEAFF
D gene: -; V gene: TRBV11-3; J gene: TRBJ2-7; clone size: -; CDR3 DNA: TGTGCCAGCAGCGGCCGGGGGACAGAACACGAGCAGTACTTC; CDR3 protein: CASSGRGTEHEQYF
D gene: TRBD1; V gene: TRBV9; J gene: TRBJ2-2; clone size: -; CDR3 DNA: TGTGCCAGCAGCCCCACCACCGCTTGGACAGGGGAGCTGACCGGGGAGCTGTTTTTT; CDR3 protein: CASSPTTAWTGELTGELFF
D gene: -; V gene: TRBV19; J gene: TRBJ1-6; clone size: -; CDR3 DNA: TGTGCCAGTAGTCTACAGGGAGGTACTAATTCACCCCTCCACTTT; CDR3 protein: CASSLQGGTNSPLHF
D gene: TRBD2; V gene: TRBV4-1; J gene: TRBJ2-3; clone size: many; CDR3 DNA: TGCGCCGCCGCGTCGGGGAGGGGAGGGACAGATACGCAGTATTTT; CDR3 protein: CAAASGRGGTDTQYF
D gene: TRBD2; V gene: TRBV11-3; J gene: TRBJ2-5; clone size: many; CDR3 DNA: TGTGCCAGCAGCTCCGGACTAGCGGGTCAAGAGACCCAGTACTTC; CDR3 protein: CASSSGLAGQETQYF
D gene: -; V gene: TRBV19; J gene: TRBJ1-1; clone size: -; CDR3 DNA: TGTGCCAGTAGTACTGACAGCTTCACTGAAGCTTTCTTT; CDR3 protein: CASSTDSFTEAFF
D gene: TRBD1; V gene: TRBV18; J gene: TRBJ1-2; clone size: -; CDR3 DNA: TGTGCCAGCTCACCCGGACAGGGGGCGGCGAGTTATACCTTC; CDR3 protein: CASSPGQGAASYTF
D gene: -; V gene: TRBV15; J gene: TRBJ2-7; clone size: -; CDR3 DNA: TGTGCCACCAGCAGAGTCGGGGGCATAAACGAGCAGTACTTC; CDR3 protein: CATSRVGGINEQYF
D gene: -; V gene: TRBV11-3; J gene: TRBJ2-1; clone size: -; CDR3 DNA: TGTGCCAGCAGCTTGATGAGGGCCTCCTACAATGAGCAGTTCTTC; CDR3 protein: CASSLMRASYNEQFF
D gene: -; V gene: TRBV6-8; J gene: TRBJ1-4; clone size: -; CDR3 DNA: TGTGCCAGCAGTTACTCGACGGGGGCGCAGAGCGAAAAACTGTTTTTT; CDR3 protein: CASSYSTGAQSEKLFF
D gene: -; V gene: TRBV5-1; J gene: TRBJ1-1; clone size: -; CDR3 DNA: TGCGCCAGCAGCTCACAGGGACTTAACACTGAAGCTTTCTTT; CDR3 protein: CASSSQGLNTEAFF
D gene: TRBD1; V gene: TRBV11-3; J gene: TRBJ1-1; clone size: few; CDR3 DNA: TGTGCCAGCAGCACCGGGACAGGGGGCGGGCTGAACACTGAAGCTTTCTTT; CDR3 protein: CASSTGTGGGLNTEAFF
D gene: -; V gene: TRBV6-8; J gene: TRBJ1-5; clone size: -; CDR3 DNA: TGTGCCAGCAGTTACTCGAGGGCTAGCGGACAGCCCCAGCATTTT; CDR3 protein: CASSYSRASGQPQHF
D gene: -; V gene: TRBV6-8; J gene: TRBJ1-2; clone size: -; CDR3 DNA: TGTGCCAGCAGTTACAAGGAATATGGCTACACCTTC; CDR3 protein: CASSYKEYGYTF
D gene: TRBD2; V gene: TRBV30; J gene: TRBJ2-5; clone size: few; CDR3 DNA: TGTGCCTGGAGTCTTAGGCTAGCGGGCCCTTTTCAAGAGACCCAGTACTTC; CDR3 protein: CAWSLRLAGPFQETQYF
D gene: -; V gene: TRBV11-3; J gene: TRBJ1-2; clone size: medium-sized; CDR3 DNA: TGTGCCAGCAGCCCACAGCCAGACACCGACAGACAAAACTATGGCTACACCTTC; CDR3 protein: CASSPQPDTDRQNYGYTF
D gene: TRBD1; V gene: TRBV11-3; J gene: TRBJ1-6; clone size: -; CDR3 DNA: TGTGCCAGCAGCAACCGGGGACAGGGGAATTCACCCCTCCACTTT; CDR3 protein: CASSNRGQGNSPLHF
D gene: -; V gene: TRBV6-8; J gene: TRBJ1-2; clone size: many; CDR3 DNA: TGTGCCAGCAGTCTTGGAGGGTTAGCTGGCTACACCTTC; CDR3 protein: CASSLGGLAGYTF
D gene: -; V gene: TRBV19; J gene: TRBJ1-1; clone size: few; CDR3 DNA: TGTGCCATCCGATCCGGACAAATGAACACTGAAGCTTTCTTT; CDR3 protein: CAIRSGQMNTEAFF
D gene: -; V gene: TRBV10-2; J gene: TRBJ1-1; clone size: -; CDR3 DNA: TGCGCCAGCAGTGAGAAGGGAGGGGAGCGCACTGAAGCTTTCTTT; CDR3 protein: CASSEKGGERTEAFF
D gene: TRBD1; V gene: TRBV6-7; J gene: TRBJ2-3; clone size: -; CDR3 DNA: TGTGCCAGCAGTCGGACAGGCGACTCACGGAGCACAGATACGCAGTATTTT; CDR3 protein: CASSRTGDSRSTDTQYF
D gene: -; V gene: TRBV11-3; J gene: TRBJ2-3; clone size: few; CDR3 DNA: TGTGCCAGCAGCTTGCGAAGCGTCGTGAGCCCAGATACGCAGTATTTT; CDR3 protein: CASSLRSVVSPDTQYF
D gene: -; V gene: TRBV9; J gene: TRBJ2-2; clone size: -; CDR3 DNA: TGTGCCAGCAGCGTAGGAACAGGGACGAACACCGGGGAGCTGTTTTTT; CDR3 protein: CASSVGTGTNTGELFF
D gene: -; V gene: TRBV11-3; J gene: TRBJ1-2; clone size: -; CDR3 DNA: TGTGCCAGCAGCTTATACGGGACGGACTATGGCTACACCTTC; CDR3 protein: CASSLYGTDYGYTF
D gene: -; V gene: TRBV9; J gene: TRBJ1-4; clone size: few; CDR3 DNA: TGTGCCAGCAGGAGAAGTAATGAAAAACTGTTTTTT; CDR3 protein: CASRRSNEKLFF
D gene: TRBD1; V gene: TRBV4-1; J gene: TRBJ1-1; clone size: -; CDR3 DNA: TGCGCCAGCAGCCAAGATGCGGGACAGAATCCGAACACTGAAGCTTTCTTT; CDR3 protein: CASSQDAGQNPNTEAFF
D gene: -; V gene: TRBV30; J gene: TRBJ1-1; clone size: -; CDR3 DNA: TGTGCCTGGAGTGTATTTGACTCCCCGGCCGGGGCGGGTAAAGCTTTCTTT; CDR3 protein: CAWSVFDSPAGAGKAFF
D gene: TRBD2; V gene: TRBV9; J gene: TRBJ2-1; clone size: medium-sized; CDR3 DNA: TGTGCCAGCAGCGGCATTGGGGGGGTCTACAATGAGCAGTTCTTC; CDR3 protein: CASSGIGGVYNEQFF
D gene: -; V gene: TRBV19; J gene: TRBJ1-1; clone size: -; CDR3 DNA: TGTGCCAGTAGCATCCCAGGTACGGGTTCGAGGGGAGCTTTCTTT; CDR3 protein: CASSIPGTGSRGAFF
D gene: -; V gene: TRBV30; J gene: TRBJ2-7; clone size: -; CDR3 DNA: TGTGCCTGCGGCGCGCCCCAAACCTTATACGAGCAGTACTTC; CDR3 protein: CACGAPQTLYEQYF
D gene: TRBD1; V gene: TRBV19; J gene: TRBJ1-4; clone size: -; CDR3 DNA: TGTGCCAGTAGTCGGTCCGGGACAGGGAGTGAAAAACTGTTTTTT; CDR3 protein: CASSRSGTGSEKLFF
D gene: -; V gene: TRBV5-1; J gene: TRBJ1-4; clone size: -; CDR3 DNA: TGCGCCAGCAGCCTCGCAGTGGCAGGGGCTGGTGAAAAACTGTTTTTT; CDR3 protein: CASSLAVAGAGEKLFF
D gene: -; V gene: TRBV6-8; J gene: TRBJ1-1; clone size: few; CDR3 DNA: TGTGCCAGCAGTGCCCGACAGAACACTGAAGCTTTCTTT; CDR3 protein: CASSARQNTEAFF